These 23 T cell receptor beta chains were all obtained from the same sample, sequenced in a study of blood T cell repertoires in COVID-19. Libraries were prepared by immunoSEQ multiplex PCR; TCRdb keeps only in-frame clonotypes and omits some of them. The table records 99,000 or so clones, around 84% of them present only once. The specimen sequenced was peripheral blood. The receptors were gathered from a man aged 70 or older with active or convalescent COVID-19.

V and J are TRBV6-2 or TRBV6-3 and TRBJ1-5; D might be TRBD1 (6 bases). The CDR3 runs 13 residues. Trimming removed 5 bases from V and 10 bases from J, with 15 bases in between. Germline loops: CDR1 MNHEY, CDR2 SVGEGT. The CDR3: CASSLPYREPQHF. The DNA for the CDR3 is TGTGCCAGCAGTCTTCCGTACAGGGAACCCCAGCATTTT.

Only one count was recorded for this clone. The chain couples TRBV5-6 to TRBJ1-1; 7 bases agree with TRBD1. The V gene end was trimmed by 5 bases and the J gene end by 4 bases; junction bases not matched to a gene: 5. CDR1 and CDR2 from the germline V gene are SGHDT and YYEEEE. CDR3 length: 13 amino acids. This CDR3 is CASSYTGVTEAFF. DNA for the CDR3: TGTGCCAGCAGTTATACAGGGGTCACTGAAGCTTTCTTT.

This chain joins TRBV18 and TRBJ1-1; no reliable D call. The length of the CDR3 is 17 residues. Trimming stripped 1 base from V and 4 bases from J, with 19 bases between. Germline values: CDR1 KGHSH, CDR2 LQKENI. As DNA, the CDR3 is TGTGCCAGCTCACCACGCTCTGTGGAGATCAACCCCACTGAAGCTTTCTTT. Its protein is CASSPRSVEINPTEAFF.

V gene TRBV7-3 combines with J gene TRBJ1-1; D call uncertain. This CDR3 spans 15 amino acids. The V and J ends lost 0 bases and 0 bases respectively, with 8 bases between them. CDR1 is SGHTA and CDR2 is FQGTGA in the germline V gene. The CDR3 nucleotides read TGTGCCAGCAGCTTAACGGGCAGCATGAACACTGAAGCTTTCTTT. Translation gives CASSLTGSMNTEAFF.

The V gene is TRBV11-2, the J gene TRBJ1-3, with TRBD1 matching over 7 bases. CDR3 length equals 18 residues. Germline CDR1 is SGHAT and CDR2 is FQNNGV. Trimming cost V 3 bases and J 0 bases; bases outside gene matches: 11. CDR3 amino acids: CASSFSTTGTSSGNTIYF. The CDR3, as DNA: TGTGCCAGCAGCTTTTCGACGACAGGGACAAGCTCTGGAAACACCATATATTTT.

The V gene is TRBV5-6, the J gene TRBJ1-6, with D possibly TRBD1 on 5 matching bases. V was cut by 4 bases and J by 0 bases, with 20 bases left in between. Germline V CDR1 and CDR2: SGHDT, YYEEEE. CDR3 length: 19 amino acids. The DNA for the CDR3 is TGTGCCAGCAGCGTAAGATCCCGGGACTTAAGCTCCTATAATTCACCCCTCCACTTT. It translates to CASSVRSRDLSSYNSPLHF.

The V call is TRBV7-2, the J call TRBJ1-3, with 7 bases matching TRBD1. CDR1 and CDR2 (germline): SGHTA, FQGNSA. V lost 4 bases to trimming and J lost 0 bases; unmatched junction nucleotides: 6. The CDR3 spans 16 residues. Here the CDR3 reads CASSWVGQLSGNTIYF. DNA for the CDR3: TGTGCCAGCAGCTGGGTGGGACAGCTCTCTGGAAACACCATATATTTT. The entire variable domain, with the rest obtained from reference TRBV7-2 and TRBJ1-3, is as follows: GAGVSQSPSNKVTEKGKDVELRCDPISGHTALYWYRQSLGQGLEFLIYFQGNSAPDKSGLPSDRFSAERTGGSVSTLTIQRTQQEDSAVYLCASSWVGQLSGNTIYFGEGSWLTVV.

The V gene is TRBV30, the J gene TRBJ1-1, with a tentative D call TRBD1 (5 bases). The CDR3 is 15 amino acids. CDR1 is GTSNPN and CDR2 is SVGIG in the germline V gene (reference sequence). V was pared by 3 bases and J by 4 bases, with 18 bases between. The CDR3 here is CAWRGVEGLGTEAFF. CDR3 DNA sequence: TGTGCCTGGAGGGGCGTGGAGGGGTTGGGCACTGAAGCTTTCTTT.

The chain uses TRBV7-8 and TRBJ1-1; 10 positions agree with TRBD1. The CDR3 has 15 amino acids. V lost 4 bases and J lost 5; bases outside the gene matches: 7. Germline V gives CDR1 SGHVS, CDR2 FQNEAQ. The CDR3 reads CASSSTGTGVTEAFF. In nucleotides, the CDR3 is TGTGCCAGCAGCTCCACCGGGACAGGGGTTACTGAAGCTTTCTTT.

In nucleotides, the CDR3 is TGTGCCAGCTCACAGGACTCCCTAGCGAAGACGCAGTATTTT. Its protein is CASSQDSLAKTQYF. This chain links TRBV18 with TRBJ2-3; D is possibly TRBD2 (6 bases). The CDR3 has 14 residues. Trimming took 4 bases from V and 9 from J, leaving 17 bases between them. Germline V lookup: CDR1 KGHSH, CDR2 LQKENI.

The CDR3 sequence is CASSFVTGNQPQHF. CDR3 DNA sequence: TGTGCCAGTAGTTTCGTTACGGGCAATCAGCCCCAGCATTTT. The chain uses TRBV19 and TRBJ1-5, with D unclear. The CDR3 length is 14 residues. V was clipped by 5 bases and J by 2 bases, with 10 bases between them. Germline V CDR1 and CDR2: LNHDA, SQIVND (reference sequence).

This clone appeared a single time. The chain combines TRBV4-1 with TRBJ2-5; D is ambiguous. This CDR3 has 15 amino acids. Deletions cut 6 bases from V and 2 bases from J, with 16 bases between. Germline V lookup: CDR1 MGHRA, CDR2 YSYEKL. The CDR3 DNA is TGCGCCAGCAGTCCACAGCTGGTTCAACAAGAGACCCAGTACTTC. Translation gives CASSPQLVQQETQYF.

The V call is TRBV6-5, the J call TRBJ1-5; the D gene is possibly TRBD1 (5 bases). The germline CDR1 and CDR2 sequences are MNHEY and SVGAGI. V gave up 7 bases and J gave up 3 bases, with 13 bases separating them. The CDR3 is 14 amino acids. For the CDR3, the DNA is TGTGCCAGCAAAAATCAGGGTTTCAATCAGCCCCAGCATTTT. As protein: CASKNQGFNQPQHF.

This clone appeared once. The V and J genes are TRBV27 and TRBJ2-3; no reliable D call. The CDR3 sequence is 15 residues long. With 5 bases removed from V and 1 base from J, the gap between germline ends came to 13 bases. Germline CDR1 is MNHEY and CDR2 is SMNVEV (reference sequence). CDR3 bases: TGTGCCAGCAGTCCCCGGTCCCCGGGCACAGATACGCAGTATTTT. It codes for CASSPRSPGTDTQYF.

The chain is built from TRBV30 and TRBJ1-1; unclear D gene. Germline assignment: CDR1 GTSNPN and CDR2 SVGIG (reference sequence). V lost 3 bases to trimming and J lost 5 bases, with 10 bases between them. The CDR3 is 12 amino acids. CDR3 DNA: TGTGCCTGGAGGCCCCGTCGGACTGAAGCTTTCTTT. Translation gives CAWRPRRTEAFF.

This rearrangement joins TRBV29-1 to TRBJ2-1, with 9 bases identical to TRBD1. From germline, CDR1 is SQVTM and CDR2 ANQGSEA. V shed 3 bases and J 4 bases; nucleotides not matched to a gene: 7. The CDR3 covers 15 residues. CDR3 protein: CSVDQGTGSYNEQFF. The CDR3 DNA is TGCAGCGTTGACCAAGGGACAGGGTCTTACAATGAGCAGTTCTTC.

This clone was counted a few times. This rearrangement joins TRBV29-1 to TRBJ1-1; 8 bases are shared with TRBD1. Trimming at V came to 4 bases and at J to 11 bases, leaving 12 bases not matched to a gene. There are 13 residues in the CDR3. From germline, CDR1 is SQVTM and CDR2 ANQGSEA. CDR3 protein: CSVAAGGAVRAFF. As DNA, the CDR3 is TGCAGCGTTGCGGCAGGGGGCGCGGTAAGGGCTTTCTTT.

This clone appeared a single time. This rearrangement joins TRBV21-1 to TRBJ2-2; TRBD2 is the table's D call, not checked against the DNA. TRBV21-1 is a pseudogene locus. The CDR3 extends over 14 amino acids. As DNA, the CDR3 is TGTGCCAGCAGCACCGGGATATGGGCCGGGGAGCTGTTTTTT. As protein: CASSTGIWAGELFF.

As DNA, the CDR3 is TGTGCCAGTAGTATAGGGACGGGGGGAGACTCCTACGAGCAGTACTTC. Translated, it gives CASSIGTGGDSYEQYF. This sequence joins TRBV19 and TRBJ2-7, with 7 bases lining up with TRBD2. Germline V lookup: CDR1 LNHDA, CDR2 SQIVND (reference sequence). The CDR3 sequence is 16 residues long. Unmatched junction bases numbered 6, after V lost 1 base and J lost 0 bases.

This chain joins TRBV20-1 and TRBJ2-7; TRBD2 aligns across 12 bases. The germline V gene has CDR1 DFQATT and CDR2 SNEGSKA (reference sequence). V trimming: 3 bases; J trimming: 3 bases; junction bases outside the gene matches: 6. CDR3 size: 15 residues. The CDR3 DNA sequence: TGCAGTGCTAGTCCTCCTAGCGGGGGGGACTACGAGCAGTACTTC. The encoded protein is CSASPPSGGDYEQYF.

This clone was seen a handful of times. The chain uses TRBV29-1 and TRBJ1-6; 9 bases map to TRBD1. The CDR3 extends over 13 amino acids. V shed 7 bases, J shed 10 bases, and the junction held 8 bases outside the gene matches. The germline CDR1 and CDR2 sequences are SQVTM and ANQGSEA. The CDR3 nucleotides are TGCAGCGCCCAGACAGGGGGAGAATCACCCCTCCACTTT. As protein: CSAQTGGESPLHF.

This chain connects TRBV7-2 to TRBJ1-2, with D uncertain. Trimming stripped 1 base from V and 3 bases from J, with 9 bases between. This CDR3 spans 14 amino acids. Per the germline V gene, CDR1 is SGHTA and CDR2 is FQGNSA. This CDR3 is CASSLVREDYGYTF. For the CDR3, the DNA is TGTGCCAGCAGCTTAGTCCGGGAGGACTATGGCTACACCTTC.

The genes are TRBV5-4 and TRBJ1-4; tentatively, D is TRBD1 (5 bases). With 0 bases removed from V and 3 bases from J, the gap between germline ends came to 6 bases. CDR1 SGHNT and CDR2 YYREEE come from the germline V gene (reference sequence). The CDR3 is 14 residues long. The CDR3 sequence: CASSLGGANEKLFF. The CDR3 nucleotides are TGTGCCAGCAGCTTGGGGGGGGCTAATGAAAAACTGTTTTTT.